A single sample gave rise to the 16 T cell receptor beta chains below, sequenced in a study of cytomegalovirus exposure and HLA in healthy donors. Amplification used 60 Vbeta primers and 13 Jbeta primers. TCRdb's table, derived via immunoSEQ multiplex PCR, lists solely in-frame clones and lacks some. The profile covers about 160,000 clones, with approximately 82% appearing a single time and less than 5.5% taken by the ten largest. Sequencing input: PBMCs. These receptors were obtained from a male donor in good health and CMV-seronegative.

This clone was counted between two and nine times. This sequence joins TRBV4-1 and TRBJ2-1; 8 bases map to TRBD1. V was pared by 4 bases and J by 7 bases, with 9 bases of the junction left unmatched. The length of the CDR3 is 15 residues. Germline-derived CDR1 and CDR2 are MGHRA and YSYEKL. The CDR3 sequence is CASSRQDRERNEQFF. CDR3 DNA: TGCGCCAGCAGCCGGCAGGACAGGGAGAGGAATGAGCAGTTCTTC.

J is TRBJ2-1 and V is TRBV4-2, with 15 positions matching TRBD2. CDR1 and CDR2 from the germline V gene are LGHNA and YNFKEQ. J lost 0 bases, V lost 4 bases, and 10 bases had no gene match. The length of the CDR3 is 20 residues. CDR3 loop: CASSPRPGTSGGSSYNEQFF. The CDR3 DNA is TGTGCCAGCAGCCCTCGTCCCGGGACTAGCGGGGGGAGCTCCTACAATGAGCAGTTCTTC.

The chain recombines TRBV9 with TRBJ1-6; D is possibly TRBD1 (5 bases). The CDR3 sequence is 14 residues long. Deletions cut 4 bases from V and 7 bases from J, with 12 bases between. Germline CDR1 SGDLS, CDR2 YYNGEE. The DNA of the CDR3 is TGTGCCAGCAGCTCACAGGTTTCAAATTCACCCCTCCACTTT. Its protein product is CASSSQVSNSPLHF.

This clone turned up a few times. The rearrangement links TRBV7-9 to TRBJ2-3; D unresolved. This CDR3 spans 11 amino acids. Germline V gene lookup returns CDR1 SEHNR and CDR2 FQNEAQ (reference sequence). Trimming took off 4 bases at V and 9 bases at J, with 8 bases between the two ends. The CDR3 spells CASSSLYTQYF. Here the CDR3 DNA reads TGTGCCAGCAGCTCCCTCTACACGCAGTATTTT.

This clone was seen a few times. The chain combines TRBV5-1 with TRBJ2-3; TRBD1 is a possible D gene (5 bases). The CDR3 is 16 residues long. Germline V gene sequence: CDR1 SGHRS, CDR2 YFSETQ. Trimming removed 0 bases at V and 4 bases at J, with 15 bases between. The DNA for the CDR3 is TGCGCCAGCAGCTTGGGTGGCAGGGCCGCACCAGATACGCAGTATTTT. This gives the protein CASSLGGRAAPDTQYF.

This CDR3 reads CASSSGQGALYEQYF. Here the CDR3 DNA reads TGTGCCAGCAGCTCGGGACAGGGGGCGCTTTACGAGCAGTACTTC. The genes are TRBV7-2 and TRBJ2-7; the match to TRBD1 covers 12 bases. The V segment lost 4 bases and the J segment 4 bases; nucleotides outside the gene matches: 5. The germline V gene has CDR1 SGHTA and CDR2 FQGNSA. The CDR3 sequence is 15 residues long.

V and J are TRBV5-1 and TRBJ2-3; 14 bases are shared with TRBD2. Germline V gives CDR1 SGHRS, CDR2 YFSETQ. The trim removed 0 bases at V and 0 bases at J, leaving 6 bases unmatched. The CDR3 length is 19 residues. The CDR3 DNA reads TGCGCCAGCAGCTTGGCGGGGAGACTAGCGGGAGGGAGCACAGATACGCAGTATTTT. Translating gives CASSLAGRLAGGSTDTQYF. Drawing the rest from reference TRBV5-1 and TRBJ2-3, the complete variable domain is KAGVTQTPRYLIKTRGQQVTLSCSPISGHRSVSWYQQTPGQGLQFLFEYFSETQRNKGNFPGRFSGRQFSNSRSEMNVSTLELGDSALYLCASSLAGRLAGGSTDTQYFGPGTRLTVL.

In its sample, this clone was seen a few times. The chain combines TRBV4-1 with TRBJ2-7, with D possibly TRBD2 on 5 matching bases. This CDR3 is 15 amino acids long. Germline loops: CDR1 MGHRA, CDR2 YSYEKL. V lost 2 bases, J lost 1 base, and 12 bases lay in between. The CDR3 protein is CASSQLGRGSYEQYF. In DNA form, the CDR3 reads TGCGCCAGCAGCCAACTTGGACGGGGATCCTACGAGCAGTACTTC.

CDR3 loop: CASSPLAGGYTGELFF. The CDR3 DNA follows: TGTGCCAGCAGCCCTCTAGCGGGAGGTTACACCGGGGAGCTGTTTTTT. The rearrangement links TRBV28 to TRBJ2-2, with 11 bases that match TRBD2. CDR1 MDHEN and CDR2 SYDVKM come from the germline V gene. The CDR3 consists of 16 residues. V dropped 6 bases and J dropped 3; count of bases not matched to a gene: 6.

This clone showed up just a few times. The chain links TRBV21-1 to TRBJ2-1; the D call in the table, TRBD2, was not verified against the DNA. TRBV21-1 is described as a pseudogene. The CDR3 is 16 amino acids. The CDR3 DNA reads as TGTGCCAGCTATCAGATGGGCCTAGCGGGAAGGAATGAGCAGTTCTTC. It yields the protein CASYQMGLAGRNEQFF.

The rearrangement links TRBV30 to TRBJ2-7; D is perhaps TRBD2 (6 bases). The CDR3 extends over 12 amino acids. The germline V and J ends were trimmed by 5 bases and 7 bases, with 15 bases remaining between them. In germline, CDR1 is GTSNPN, CDR2 SVGIG (reference sequence). Here the CDR3 DNA reads TGTGCCTGGGATCCCCGCCGGGGGGAGCAGTACTTC. It translates to CAWDPRRGEQYF. Filled out from reference TRBV30 and TRBJ2-7, the complete variable domain reads SQTIHQWPATLVQPVGSPLSLECTVEGTSNPNLYWYRQAAGRGLQLLFYSVGIGQISSEVPQNLSASRPQDRQFILSSKKLLLSDSGFYLCAWDPRRGEQYFGPGTRLTVT.

CDR3 DNA sequence: TGTGCCAGTAGTTTCCGGACTAGCAGGTACGAGCAGTACTTC. Amino acid sequence: CASSFRTSRYEQYF. V usage is TRBV19 and J usage is TRBJ2-7, with 8 bases that match TRBD2. From germline, CDR1 is LNHDA and CDR2 SQIVND (reference sequence). Germline trimming cut 5 bases from V and 4 bases from J; bases unmatched to any gene: 7. This CDR3 spans 14 amino acids.

CDR3 loop: CASSQGGPGLGGSGELFF. DNA of the CDR3: TGTGCCAGCAGCCAGGGGGGGCCGGGACTAGGAGGTTCCGGGGAGCTGTTTTTT. J is TRBJ2-2 and V is TRBV11-1, with D tentatively TRBD2 (8 bases). CDR1 and CDR2 (germline): SGHAT, FQDESV (reference sequence). The CDR3 is 18 amino acids. Trimming left V 5 bases short and J 6 bases short, with 25 bases between.

The V and J genes are TRBV7-5 and TRBJ1-5. TRBV7-5 is a known pseudogene. There are 15 residues in the CDR3. CDR3 in amino acids: CARSLIFYSNQPQHF. DNA for the CDR3: TGTGCCAGAAGCTTAATTTTTTATAGCAATCAGCCCCAGCATTTT.

The gene calls are TRBV19 and TRBJ2-1, with 7 nucleotides matching TRBD2. The ends lost 7 bases at V and 7 bases at J; junction bases unmatched: 10. The CDR3 has 14 amino acids. In germline, CDR1 is LNHDA, CDR2 SQIVND (reference sequence). CDR3 bases: TGTGCCAGTAAAGCAGCGGGGATTAGAAATGAGCAGTTCTTC. It translates to CASKAAGIRNEQFF.

The J gene is TRBJ1-2, the V gene TRBV18, with a possible D match to TRBD1 (5 bases). The CDR3 loop spans 12 amino acids. V was cut by 3 bases and J by 4 bases, with 6 bases left in between. Germline V gives CDR1 KGHSH, CDR2 LQKENI. This chain's CDR3 is CASSPDSYGYTF. The CDR3 bases are TGTGCCAGCTCACCTGACAGCTATGGCTACACCTTC.